Many counts were recorded for the clone carrying this T cell receptor (beta chain). The antigen is undetermined. TCRdb independently ran MiXCR on the 5' RACE reads; one entry per CDR3 protein. The sample records 290,000 or so distinct CDR3 sequences, less than 25% being singletons. The sample comes from a study of CD8 T cells in ankylosing spondylitis. Whole-study findings and limits: Earlier reports found some motif variants in synovial fluid and blood in reactive arthritis. Researchers report that disease-linked clones proved CD8+ and relatively rare in peripheral blood.

V was clipped by 3 bases and J by 9 bases; unmatched bases: 3. This CDR3 spans 12 amino acids. Germline loops: CDR1 ENHRY, CDR2 SYGVKD. The receptor's source is a female donor with ankylosing spondylitis or in good health (not recorded which). V is TRBV10-3 and J is TRBJ2-3, with TRBD2 matching over 7 bases. The sample was blood, either unsorted or a sorted T cell fraction (not recorded which). The DNA of the CDR3 is TGTGCCATCAGTGATCGGGAGGAGACGCAGTATTTT. Translated: CAISDREETQYF.